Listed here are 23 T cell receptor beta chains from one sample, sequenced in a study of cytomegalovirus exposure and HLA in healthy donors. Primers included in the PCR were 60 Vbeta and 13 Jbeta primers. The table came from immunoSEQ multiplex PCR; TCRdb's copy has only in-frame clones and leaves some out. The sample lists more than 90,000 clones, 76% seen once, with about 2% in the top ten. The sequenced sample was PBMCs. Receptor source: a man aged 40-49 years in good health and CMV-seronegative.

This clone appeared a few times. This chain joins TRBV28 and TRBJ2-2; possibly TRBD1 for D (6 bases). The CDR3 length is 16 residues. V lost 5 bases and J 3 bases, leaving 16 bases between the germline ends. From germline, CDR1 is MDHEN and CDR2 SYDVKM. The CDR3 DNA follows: TGTGCCAGCAGTGAAATGGGACATACTTACACCGGGGAGCTGTTTTTT. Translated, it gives CASSEMGHTYTGELFF.

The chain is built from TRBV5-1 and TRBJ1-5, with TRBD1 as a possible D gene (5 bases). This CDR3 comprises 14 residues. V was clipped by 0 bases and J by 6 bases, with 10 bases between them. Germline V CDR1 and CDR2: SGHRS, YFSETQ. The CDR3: CASSLVGGSQPQHF. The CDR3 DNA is TGCGCCAGCAGCTTGGTGGGGGGTTCTCAGCCCCAGCATTTT.

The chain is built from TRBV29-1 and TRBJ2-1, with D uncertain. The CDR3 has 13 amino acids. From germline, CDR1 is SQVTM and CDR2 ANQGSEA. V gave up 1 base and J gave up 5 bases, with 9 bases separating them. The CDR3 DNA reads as TGCAGCGTTGAAGTTAGCTGGGACAATGAGCAGTTCTTC. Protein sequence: CSVEVSWDNEQFF.

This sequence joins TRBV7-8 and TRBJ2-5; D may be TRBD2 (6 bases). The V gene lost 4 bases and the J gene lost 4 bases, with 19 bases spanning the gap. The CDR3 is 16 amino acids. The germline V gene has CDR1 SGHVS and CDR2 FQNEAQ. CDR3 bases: TGTGCCAGCAGCTCCTACGGGGAGGAGGTTGGAGAGACCCAGTACTTC. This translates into CASSSYGEEVGETQYF. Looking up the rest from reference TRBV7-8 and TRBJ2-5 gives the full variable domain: GAGVSQSPRYKVAKRGQDVALRCDPISGHVSLFWYQQALGQGPEFLTYFQNEAQLDKSGLPSDRFFAERPEGSVSTLKIQRTQQEDSAVYLCASSSYGEEVGETQYFGPGTRLLVL.

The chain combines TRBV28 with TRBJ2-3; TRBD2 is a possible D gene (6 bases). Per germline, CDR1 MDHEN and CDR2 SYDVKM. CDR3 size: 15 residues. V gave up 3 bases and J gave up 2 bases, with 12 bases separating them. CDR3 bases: TGTGCCAGCAGTTTTGGCGGGGAGCCCACAGATACGCAGTATTTT. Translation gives CASSFGGEPTDTQYF.

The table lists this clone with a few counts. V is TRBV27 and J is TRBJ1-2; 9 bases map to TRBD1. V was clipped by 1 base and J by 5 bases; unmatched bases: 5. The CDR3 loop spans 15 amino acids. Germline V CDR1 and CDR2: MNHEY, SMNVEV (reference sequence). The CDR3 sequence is CASSLLGTGIYGYTF. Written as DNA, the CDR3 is TGTGCCAGCAGTTTATTGGGGACAGGGATTTATGGCTACACCTTC.

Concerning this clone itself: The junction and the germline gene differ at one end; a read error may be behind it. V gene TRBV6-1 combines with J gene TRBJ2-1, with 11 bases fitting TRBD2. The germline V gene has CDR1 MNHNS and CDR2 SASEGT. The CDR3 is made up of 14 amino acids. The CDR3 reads CAGSDWTSGNEQFF. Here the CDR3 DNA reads TGTGCCGGCAGTGACTGGACTAGCGGGAATGAGCAGTTCTTC.

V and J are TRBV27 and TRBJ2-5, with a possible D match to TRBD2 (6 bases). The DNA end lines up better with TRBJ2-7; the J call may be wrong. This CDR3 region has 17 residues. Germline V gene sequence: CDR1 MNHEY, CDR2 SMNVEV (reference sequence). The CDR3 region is CASSLSAGQPPTYEQYF. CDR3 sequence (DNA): TGTGCCAGCAGTTTATCGGCGGGGCAGCCGCCCACCTACGAGCAGTACTTC.

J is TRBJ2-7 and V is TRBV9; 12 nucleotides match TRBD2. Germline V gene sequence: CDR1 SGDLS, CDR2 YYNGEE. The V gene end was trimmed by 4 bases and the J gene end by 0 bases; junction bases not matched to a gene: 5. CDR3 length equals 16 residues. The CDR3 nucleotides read TGTGCCAGCAGCAGCCTAGCGGGAGGGAACTCCTACGAGCAGTACTTC. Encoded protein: CASSSLAGGNSYEQYF.

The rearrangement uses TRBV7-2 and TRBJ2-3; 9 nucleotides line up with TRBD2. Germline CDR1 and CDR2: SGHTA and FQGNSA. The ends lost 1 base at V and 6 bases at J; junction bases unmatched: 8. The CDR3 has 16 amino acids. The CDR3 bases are TGTGCCAGCAGCTTAGAGGGCGGGGGGGGTTGGGATACGCAGTATTTT. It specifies CASSLEGGGGWDTQYF.

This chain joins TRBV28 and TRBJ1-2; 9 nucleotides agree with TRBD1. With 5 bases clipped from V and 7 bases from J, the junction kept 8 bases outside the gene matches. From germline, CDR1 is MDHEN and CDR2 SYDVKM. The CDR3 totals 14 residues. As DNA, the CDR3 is TGTGCCAGCAGTCACCGGGACAGGGAGATTGGCTACACCTTC. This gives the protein CASSHRDREIGYTF.

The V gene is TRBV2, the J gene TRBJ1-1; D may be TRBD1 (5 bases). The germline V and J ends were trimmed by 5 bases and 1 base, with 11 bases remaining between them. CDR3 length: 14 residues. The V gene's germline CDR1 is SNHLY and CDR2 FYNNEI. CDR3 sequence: CASSYTQGNTEAFF. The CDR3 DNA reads TGTGCCAGCAGTTACACCCAGGGGAACACTGAAGCTTTCTTT.

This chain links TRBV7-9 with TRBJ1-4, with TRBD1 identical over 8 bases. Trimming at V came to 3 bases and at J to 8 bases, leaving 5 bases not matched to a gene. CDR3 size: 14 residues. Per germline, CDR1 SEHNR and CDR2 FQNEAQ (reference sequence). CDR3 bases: TGTGCCAGCAGCTTCGACAGGGGAATAGAAAAACTGTTTTTT. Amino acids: CASSFDRGIEKLFF.

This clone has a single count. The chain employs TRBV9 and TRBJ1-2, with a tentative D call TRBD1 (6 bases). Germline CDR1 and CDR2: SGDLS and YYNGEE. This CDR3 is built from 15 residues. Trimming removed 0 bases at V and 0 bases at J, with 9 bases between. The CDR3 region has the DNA TGTGCCAGCAGCGTAGGACAGGCTCCTAACTATGGCTACACCTTC. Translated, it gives CASSVGQAPNYGYTF.

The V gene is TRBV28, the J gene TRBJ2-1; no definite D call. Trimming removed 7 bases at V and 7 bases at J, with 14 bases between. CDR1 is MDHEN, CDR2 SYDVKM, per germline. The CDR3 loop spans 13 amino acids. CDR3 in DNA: TGTGCCAGCAATGGAGACCCCCGGAATGAGCAGTTCTTC. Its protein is CASNGDPRNEQFF.

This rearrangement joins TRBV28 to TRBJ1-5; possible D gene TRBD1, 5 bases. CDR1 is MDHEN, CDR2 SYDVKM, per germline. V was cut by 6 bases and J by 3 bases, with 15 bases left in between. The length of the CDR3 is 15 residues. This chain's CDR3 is CASRRGGSDNQPQHF. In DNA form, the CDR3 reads TGTGCCAGCAGGAGGGGAGGTAGTGACAATCAGCCCCAGCATTTT.

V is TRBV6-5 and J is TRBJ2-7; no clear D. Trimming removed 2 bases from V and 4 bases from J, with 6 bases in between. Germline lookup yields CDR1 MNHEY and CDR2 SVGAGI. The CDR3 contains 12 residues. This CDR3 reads CASSYGRYEQYF. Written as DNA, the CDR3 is TGTGCCAGCAGTTACGGCCGTTACGAGCAGTACTTC.

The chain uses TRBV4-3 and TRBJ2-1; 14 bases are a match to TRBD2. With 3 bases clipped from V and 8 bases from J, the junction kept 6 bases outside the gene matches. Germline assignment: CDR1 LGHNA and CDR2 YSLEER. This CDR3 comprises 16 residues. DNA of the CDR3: TGCGCCAGCAGCCACCCGGGGACTAGCGGGAGCTATGAGCAGTTCTTC. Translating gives CASSHPGTSGSYEQFF.

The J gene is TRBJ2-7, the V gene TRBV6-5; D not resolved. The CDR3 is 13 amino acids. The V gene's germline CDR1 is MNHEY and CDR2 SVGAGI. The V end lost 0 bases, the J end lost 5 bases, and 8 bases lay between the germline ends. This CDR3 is CASSYSKTDEQYF. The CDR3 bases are TGTGCCAGCAGTTACTCGAAAACAGACGAGCAGTACTTC.

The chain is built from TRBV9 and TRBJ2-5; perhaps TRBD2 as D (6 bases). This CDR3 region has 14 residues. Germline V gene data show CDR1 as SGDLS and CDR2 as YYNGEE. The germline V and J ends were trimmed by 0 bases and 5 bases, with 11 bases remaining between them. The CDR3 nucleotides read TGTGCCAGCAGCGTAGGGCTAGCGCAGGAGACCCAGTACTTC. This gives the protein CASSVGLAQETQYF.

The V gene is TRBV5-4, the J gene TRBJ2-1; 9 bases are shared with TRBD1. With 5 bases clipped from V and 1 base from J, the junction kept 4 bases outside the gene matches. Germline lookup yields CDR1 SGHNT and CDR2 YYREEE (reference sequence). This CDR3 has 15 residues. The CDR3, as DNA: TGTGCCAGCAGTCCCGGGACAGGGTCCTACAATGAGCAGTTCTTC. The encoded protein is CASSPGTGSYNEQFF.

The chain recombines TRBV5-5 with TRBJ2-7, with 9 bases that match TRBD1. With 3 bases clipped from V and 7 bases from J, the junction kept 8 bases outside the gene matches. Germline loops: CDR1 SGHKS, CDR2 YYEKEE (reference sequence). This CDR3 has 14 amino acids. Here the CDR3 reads CASSWGQGMGEQYF. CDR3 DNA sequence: TGTGCCAGCAGCTGGGGACAGGGCATGGGGGAGCAGTACTTC. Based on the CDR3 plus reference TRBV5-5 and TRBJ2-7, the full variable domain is DAGVTQSPTHLIKTRGQQVTLRCSPISGHKSVSWYQQVLGQGPQFIFQYYEKEERGRGNFPDRFSARQFPNYSSELNVNALLLGDSALYLCASSWGQGMGEQYFGPGTRLTVT.

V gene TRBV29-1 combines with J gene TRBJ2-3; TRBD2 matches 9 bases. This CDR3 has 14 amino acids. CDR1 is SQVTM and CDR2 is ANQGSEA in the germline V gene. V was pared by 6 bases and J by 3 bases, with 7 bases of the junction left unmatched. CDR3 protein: CSVGVGLATDTQYF. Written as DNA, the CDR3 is TGCAGCGTCGGCGTTGGACTAGCGACAGATACGCAGTATTTT.